A selection of T cell receptor beta chains follows, all from one sample in a study of blood T cell repertoires in COVID-19. Method: immunoSEQ multiplex PCR; TCRdb's copy keeps in-frame clones and lacks some. The sample holds approximately 19,000 clones, 86% seen once. The material sequenced was peripheral blood. These receptors were collected from a human donor with active COVID-19. The donor label of this sample is uncertain. Both conserved end residues are part of each CDR3. Fields, in order: clone size, J gene, D gene, V gene, CDR3 protein, CDR3 DNA. A D gene is named only where the DNA matches it firmly. Clone sizes are given selectively: once, few, many, or a class where the clone is expanded.

- TRBJ2-1 TRBD2 TRBV7-3 CASSLGRASGGYEQFF TGTGCCAGCAGCTTGGGTAGGGCTAGCGGGGGATATGAGCAGTTCTTC
- TRBJ2-3 - TRBV19 CASSRGKGTDTQYF TGTGCCAGTAGCCGGGGGAAAGGCACAGATACGCAGTATTTT
once TRBJ2-5 TRBD2 TRBV7-2 CASSLSSSGGQETQYF TGTGCCAGCAGCTTATCGTCTAGCGGGGGACAAGAGACCCAGTACTTC
- TRBJ1-2 TRBD1 TRBV6-6 CASSYRDRDGYTF TGTGCCAGCAGTTACCGGGACAGGGATGGCTACACCTTC
- TRBJ2-3 - TRBV18 CASSPIAVVADTQYF TGTGCCAGCTCCCCTATAGCGGTCGTTGCAGATACGCAGTATTTT
- TRBJ2-3 TRBD2 TRBV7-8 CASTQGGGAGTDTQYF TGTGCCAGCACCCAGGGCGGGGGGGCAGGCACAGATACGCAGTATTTT
- TRBJ2-3 TRBD2 TRBV4-1 CASSQRKGLAGGTDTQYF TGCGCCAGCAGCCAAAGGAAGGGACTAGCGGGGGGCACAGATACGCAGTATTTT
- TRBJ2-7 TRBD2 TRBV9 CASSVEPSGSTYEQYF TGTGCCAGCAGCGTAGAGCCTAGCGGATCAACCTACGAGCAGTACTTC
- TRBJ2-5 TRBD2 TRBV7-2 CASSPAIGLAGGRETQYF TGTGCCAGCAGCCCCGCGATCGGACTAGCGGGGGGGCGGGAGACCCAGTACTTC
- TRBJ1-1 - TRBV6-5 CASREPGQPNTEAFF TGTGCCAGCAGAGAGCCGGGACAACCGAACACTGAAGCTTTCTTT
- TRBJ1-2 - TRBV7-8 CASSLADRIFSGYTF TGTGCCAGCAGCCTAGCCGACAGGATTTTCTCTGGCTACACCTTC
- TRBJ2-5 - TRBV4-3 CASSQGVGSRETQYF TGCGCCAGCAGCCAAGGGGTTGGTAGCCGGGAGACCCAGTACTTC
- TRBJ2-3 - TRBV4-1 CASSQGPQGSTTDTQYF TGCGCCAGCAGCCAAGGTCCCCAGGGGTCCACCACAGATACGCAGTATTTT
few TRBJ2-7 - TRBV7-9 CASSLQKELSYEQYF TGTGCCAGCAGCTTACAGAAGGAGCTCTCCTACGAGCAGTACTTC
- TRBJ1-2 TRBD1 TRBV2 CASSDRGSYGYTF TGTGCCAGCAGTGACAGGGGGTCGTATGGCTACACCTTC
- TRBJ1-1 - TRBV11-1 CASSLETGLTEAFF TGTGCCAGCAGCTTAGAGACAGGACTCACTGAAGCTTTCTTT
- TRBJ1-3 TRBD1 TRBV11-2 CASSQGTGGPDTIYF TGTGCCAGCAGCCAAGGGACAGGGGGCCCAGACACCATATATTTT
- TRBJ2-1 TRBD2 TRBV6-6 CASSPGLAGGSGNEQFF TGTGCCAGCAGTCCGGGACTAGCGGGGGGGTCTGGCAATGAGCAGTTCTTC
few TRBJ2-7 TRBD1 TRBV4-2 CASSQLWTGRSEQYF TGTGCCAGCAGCCAACTCTGGACAGGGAGGTCCGAGCAGTACTTC
- TRBJ2-3 - TRBV6-6 CASSYFRASITDTQYF TGTGCCAGCAGTTACTTTCGCGCTAGCATCACAGATACGCAGTATTTT
- TRBJ2-5 TRBD2 TRBV6-4 CASSPTSGGQETQYF TGTGCCAGCAGCCCGACTAGCGGGGGGCAAGAGACCCAGTACTTC
- TRBJ1-2 - TRBV2 CASSVVLDYGYTF TGTGCCAGCAGTGTAGTGTTGGACTATGGCTACACCTTC
- TRBJ2-1 TRBD1 TRBV4-3 CASSQGTGGNYNEQFF TGCGCCAGCAGCCAAGGAACAGGGGGCAACTACAATGAGCAGTTCTTC
- TRBJ2-1 TRBD1 TRBV18 CASTSGTGLYNEQFF TGTGCCAGCACCTCGGGGACAGGGCTCTACAATGAGCAGTTCTTC
- TRBJ2-7 - TRBV5-1 CASSPTSYEQYF TGCGCCAGCAGCCCGACTAGCTACGAGCAGTACTTC
- TRBJ2-2 - TRBV24-1 CATSDIRSLTGELFF TGTGCCACCAGTGATATCCGCAGTTTAACCGGGGAGCTGTTTTTT
few TRBJ1-2 - TRBV11-2 CASSTTSSYGGYTF TGTGCCAGCAGCACTACAAGTTCATATGGTGGCTACACCTTC
- TRBJ2-5 TRBD2 TRBV10-3 CAISKKPGLLAGAQYF TGTGCCATCAGTAAAAAACCGGGTCTTTTAGCGGGGGCCCAGTACTTC
- TRBJ1-2 - TRBV10-3 CAISELYGYTF TGTGCCATCAGTGAGTTATATGGCTACACCTTC
- TRBJ1-2 TRBD1 TRBV4-3 CASSQPDRANYGYTF TGCGCCAGCAGCCAACCGGACAGGGCCAACTATGGCTACACCTTC
- TRBJ2-3 - TRBV16 CASSHTRDTQYF TGTGCCAGCAGTCATACACGAGATACGCAGTATTTT
- TRBJ2-5 TRBD2 TRBV7-6 CASSPGRTSGGATQETQYF TGTGCCAGCAGCCCTGGGAGGACTAGCGGGGGGGCCACTCAAGAGACCCAGTACTTC
- TRBJ1-1 - TRBV7-2 CASSLNGAGEAFF TGTGCCAGCAGCTTAAACGGAGCTGGTGAAGCTTTCTTT
- TRBJ2-3 - TRBV18 CASSPPGAPSTDTQYF TGTGCCAGCTCACCCCCAGGGGCCCCTAGCACAGATACGCAGTATTTT
once TRBJ2-7 TRBD1 TRBV7-9 CASSTRDSYEQYF TGTGCCAGCAGCACCCGGGACAGCTACGAGCAGTACTTC
- TRBJ1-1 TRBD1 TRBV29-1 CSVRSDRGTEAFF TGCAGCGTCAGATCCGACAGGGGCACTGAAGCTTTCTTT
- TRBJ1-3 TRBD1 TRBV5-5 CASSSRAGTGSGNTIYF TGTGCCAGCAGCTCGAGAGCCGGGACAGGCTCTGGAAACACCATATATTTT
once TRBJ2-3 - TRBV9 CASSPRQDSRSTDTQYF TGTGCCAGCAGCCCCCGACAGGATTCCAGAAGCACAGATACGCAGTATTTT
- TRBJ2-3 TRBD1 TRBV6-1 CASSDNRGVGTIYTDTQYF TGTGCCAGCAGTGACAACAGGGGGGTCGGCACCATCTACACAGATACGCAGTATTTT
- TRBJ2-5 - TRBV9 CASSKGVETQYF TGTGCCAGCAGCAAAGGGGTGGAGACCCAGTACTTC
- TRBJ1-5 TRBD1 TRBV19 CASWGQGAVQPQHF TGTGCCAGTTGGGGACAGGGGGCAGTTCAGCCCCAGCATTTT
- TRBJ1-1 TRBD1 TRBV5-5 CASSPGTVTEAFF TGTGCCAGCAGCCCCGGGACAGTCACTGAAGCTTTCTTT
- TRBJ1-2 TRBD1 TRBV5-4 CASSLVQGSYGYTF TGTGCCAGCAGCTTGGTACAGGGGAGCTATGGCTACACCTTC
- TRBJ2-5 - TRBV7-2 CASRIYGTYQETQYF TGTGCCAGCAGGATCTACGGGACTTACCAAGAGACCCAGTACTTC
- TRBJ2-7 TRBD1 TRBV5-1 CASSLTGTAYEQYF TGCGCCAGCAGCTTAACCGGGACAGCCTACGAGCAGTACTTC
- TRBJ1-2 TRBD1 TRBV7-2 CASSLNEGQNYGYTF TGTGCCAGCAGCTTAAACGAGGGACAGAACTATGGCTACACCTTC
- TRBJ2-7 - TRBV6-6 CASRTDLGSRWYEQYF TGTGCCAGCAGGACCGATTTGGGGAGCCGGTGGTACGAGCAGTACTTC
once TRBJ1-6 - TRBV19 CATRDKGSPLHF TGTGCCACCCGGGACAAAGGTTCACCCCTCCACTTT